What follows are 2 T cell receptor beta chains derived from one specimen sequenced in a study of radiotherapy plus CTLA-4 blockade in lung cancer. Assay used: immunoSEQ multiplex PCR; TCRdb lists only in-frame clones, some missing. The table shows over 50,000 clones, with roughly three quarters occurring only once. The sequencing used peripheral blood, collected from a patient treated with radiotherapy plus ipilimumab. These receptors came from a human donor with non-small cell lung cancer who had a partial response to radiotherapy plus ipilimumab.

This chain joins TRBV7-8 and TRBJ2-1; 7 positions match TRBD1. Per the germline V gene, CDR1 is SGHVS and CDR2 is FQNEAQ. This CDR3 region has 15 residues. Trimming took 4 bases from V and 4 from J; bases not matched to a gene: 7. CDR3 DNA sequence: TGTGCCAGCAGCTCCAGGGGGTCCGGTTACAATGAGCAGTTCTTC. Its protein product is CASSSRGSGYNEQFF. Full variable domain (missing parts from reference TRBV7-8 and TRBJ2-1): GAGVSQSPRYKVAKRGQDVALRCDPISGHVSLFWYQQALGQGPEFLTYFQNEAQLDKSGLPSDRFFAERPEGSVSTLKIQRTQQEDSAVYLCASSSRGSGYNEQFFGPGTRLTVL.

This rearrangement joins TRBV6-5 to TRBJ2-7; tentative D call: TRBD1 (5 bases). Trimming took off 2 bases at V and 1 base at J, with 12 bases between the two ends. CDR1 is MNHEY and CDR2 is SVGAGI in the germline V gene. CDR3 size: 15 residues. CDR3 sequence reads: CASSYLGVASYEQYF. CDR3 in DNA: TGTGCCAGCAGTTACCTAGGGGTAGCATCCTACGAGCAGTACTTC.